This paragraph covers one T cell receptor (beta chain) sequence. This entry is derived from a study of blood T cell repertoires in COVID-19. Overall study: Specimens from acute and convalescent COVID-19 originated in the United States, Italy and Spain. The cDNA or gDNA used as material had been derived from T cells, B-cell-depleted T cells, or PBMCs.

V lost 5 bases, J lost 11 bases, and 14 bases lay in between. Germline V CDR1 and CDR2: SGHTS, YDEGEE. The CDR3 extends over 11 amino acids. Methods used by the authors: The authors estimated nucleated cell counts from reference gene primer amplification. Profiling relied on immunoSEQ multiplex PCR, and the TCRdb table lists in-frame clones only, not all of them. V, J and clone size derive from that table, while D and trimming were established from the DNA sequence. Altogether around 190,000 clones are present, just under 80% being singletons, with the ten largest covering 6.5%. The sequence was obtained from a man aged 65 to 85 with active or convalescent COVID-19. The sample consisted of peripheral blood. V usage is TRBV5-8 and J usage is TRBJ2-7; D remains unclear. The CDR3 DNA reads TGTGCCAGCAGGACCACTTTTGAGGAGTACTTC. It codes for CASRTTFEEYF.